The rows below give T cell receptor beta chains drawn from one sample of a study of graft-versus-host responses after intestinal transplantation. Only in-frame clones appear in the TCRdb table, and some are missing; sequencing was by immunoSEQ multiplex PCR. The sample has around 7,000 clones; around two thirds are singletons. This specimen was ileum tissue, taken around 50 days after transplant. The receptors come from a human patient who received an intestinal transplant, so some T cells may come from the graft donor. Both conserved end residues are part of each CDR3. The D gene is left open where the match is weak. Some rows mark clone size as missing; the rest say once, few, many or name a class of expanded clone.

clone_size	v_call	j_call	d_call	cdr3_length	cdr3_nt	cdr3_aa
few	TRBV7-8	TRBJ1-2	TRBD1	15	TGTGCCAGCAGCCCTACAGGGGGCAGGAACTATGGCTACACCTTC	CASSPTGGRNYGYTF
.	TRBV27	TRBJ2-1	TRBD2	20	TGTGCCAGCAGTCCTGCCCTAACTAGCGGGGTGATGGGGGGCTACAATGAGCAGTTCTTC	CASSPALTSGVMGGYNEQFF
.	TRBV27	TRBJ1-5	TRBD1	13	TGTGCCAGCAGTTTTGGACAGGGTCAGCCCCAGCATTTT	CASSFGQGQPQHF
.	TRBV9	TRBJ2-3	TRBD2	16	TGTGCCAGCAGCCCGTGGACTAGCCGCTCCACAGATACGCAGTATTTT	CASSPWTSRSTDTQYF
.	TRBV28	TRBJ1-1	TRBD1	16	TGTGCCAGCAGTCATGGGGGGACAGGGGGCAACACTGAAGCTTTCTTT	CASSHGGTGGNTEAFF
once	TRBV11-1	TRBJ2-3	TRBD2	16	TGTGCCAGCAGCTTACGACTAGCGGGGGGCACAGATACGCAGTATTTT	CASSLRLAGGTDTQYF
few	TRBV13	TRBJ2-3	TRBD2	13	TGTGCCAGCAGCTCTCGGACTAGCCGAACGCAGTATTTT	CASSSRTSRTQYF
.	TRBV29-1	TRBJ2-5	.	13	TGCAGCGCGAATGGACAAGACCAAGAGACCCAGTACTTC	CSANGQDQETQYF
.	TRBV12-2	TRBJ1-1	.	15	TGTGCAAGTCGCTTAGCGTTGAGGCAGCACACTGAAGCTTTCTTT	CASRLALRQHTEAFF
.	TRBV19	TRBJ1-1	.	16	TGTGCCAGTAGTAAACTTACCTCGCCCGGGGTCGCTGAAGCTTTCTTT	CASSKLTSPGVAEAFF
.	TRBV4-3	TRBJ2-3	TRBD1	18	TGCGCCAGCAGCCAAGATCCGGGACAGTACGGGTTTGCAGATACGCAGTATTTT	CASSQDPGQYGFADTQYF
.	TRBV29-1	TRBJ2-2	.	14	TGCAGCGTTGAAGGTGGCTCAGAAACCGGGGAGCTGTTTTTT	CSVEGGSETGELFF
.	TRBV27	TRBJ1-2	.	13	TGTGCCAGCAGGCGAGGAACTAACTATGGCTACACCTTC	CASRRGTNYGYTF
.	TRBV11-2	TRBJ2-3	.	15	TGTGCCAGCAGCCTTCTGGGGAGTAGCACAGATACGCAGTATTTT	CASSLLGSSTDTQYF
.	TRBV9	TRBJ2-5	TRBD1	12	TGTGCCAGCGGGACAGGGGAAGAGACCCAGTACTTC	CASGTGEETQYF
.	TRBV5-1	TRBJ2-3	.	16	TGCGCCAGCAGCTTGGACAGGACACGGAACCCAGATACGCAGTATTTT	CASSLDRTRNPDTQYF
medium-sized	TRBV27	TRBJ1-4	TRBD1	13	TGTGCCGTCGGACAGGAGAATAATGAAAAACTGTTTTTT	CAVGQENNEKLFF
.	TRBV28	TRBJ1-2	.	15	TGTGCCAGCAGTTTAGTGGCGGGGACTAACTATGGCTACACCTTC	CASSLVAGTNYGYTF